This is a list of T cell receptor beta chains from one sample in a study of blood T cell repertoires in COVID-19. Profiling relied on immunoSEQ multiplex PCR, and the TCRdb table lists in-frame clones only, not all of them. The repertoire holds 160,000 or so clones, with 80% as singletons. Sequencing used PBMCs or T cells enriched from blood (not recorded which). These receptors came from a woman aged 55 to 70 who had recovered from COVID-19. The CDR3 runs from the conserved cysteine through the conserved F or W. The order of the fields is D gene, V gene, J gene, CDR3 protein, CDR3 DNA. The D gene is left open where the match is weak.

d_gene: TRBD2
v_gene: TRBV3-1/TRBV3-2
j_gene: TRBJ2-7
CDR3aa: CASSQGLAGGDEQYF
CDR3nt: TGTGCCAGCAGCCAAGGACTAGCGGGGGGGGACGAGCAGTACTTC

d_gene: .
v_gene: TRBV18
j_gene: TRBJ1-5
CDR3aa: CASSNTENSNQPQHF
CDR3nt: TGTGCCAGCTCGAACACAGAGAATAGCAATCAGCCCCAGCATTTT

d_gene: TRBD2
v_gene: TRBV3-1/TRBV3-2
j_gene: TRBJ2-5
CDR3aa: CASSQSRLAGRETQYF
CDR3nt: TGTGCCAGCAGCCAAAGCCGACTAGCGGGGAGAGAGACCCAGTACTTC

d_gene: .
v_gene: TRBV11-3
j_gene: TRBJ1-1
CDR3aa: CASSPGRGGTEAFF
CDR3nt: TGTGCCAGCAGCCCGGGGAGGGGGGGCACTGAAGCTTTCTTT

d_gene: TRBD2
v_gene: TRBV29-1
j_gene: TRBJ2-7
CDR3aa: CSGGGQGYEQYF
CDR3nt: TGCAGCGGCGGGGGTCAGGGCTACGAGCAGTACTTC

d_gene: TRBD2
v_gene: TRBV9
j_gene: TRBJ2-2
CDR3aa: CASSPTGGFANTGELFF
CDR3nt: TGTGCCAGCAGCCCCACGGGGGGGTTCGCAAACACCGGGGAGCTGTTTTTT

d_gene: .
v_gene: TRBV20-1
j_gene: TRBJ2-7
CDR3aa: CSADLGAEQYF
CDR3nt: TGCAGTGCTGACCTTGGAGCCGAGCAGTACTTC

d_gene: .
v_gene: TRBV30
j_gene: TRBJ1-5
CDR3aa: CAWSTGYNQPQHF
CDR3nt: TGTGCCTGGAGTACGGGTTACAATCAGCCCCAGCATTTT

d_gene: .
v_gene: TRBV11-2
j_gene: TRBJ2-7
CDR3aa: CASSSSGGLGEQYF
CDR3nt: TGTGCCAGCAGCTCCTCAGGGGGGCTGGGAGAGCAGTACTTC

d_gene: TRBD1
v_gene: TRBV10-3
j_gene: TRBJ1-6
CDR3aa: CAISGTGGSGSPLHF
CDR3nt: TGTGCCATCAGTGGAACAGGGGGCTCTGGTTCACCCCTCCACTTT

d_gene: .
v_gene: TRBV7-8
j_gene: TRBJ1-6
CDR3aa: CASSLALAGAGSPLHF
CDR3nt: TGTGCCAGCAGCTTAGCCCTCGCAGGGGCTGGGTCACCCCTCCACTTT

d_gene: .
v_gene: TRBV30
j_gene: TRBJ2-2
CDR3aa: CAWSTGGAGELFF
CDR3nt: TGTGCCTGGAGTACAGGGGGGGCCGGGGAGCTGTTTTTT

d_gene: .
v_gene: TRBV2
j_gene: TRBJ1-1
CDR3aa: CASSEQGLFTNTEAFF
CDR3nt: TGTGCCAGCAGTGAGCAGGGACTTTTCACGAACACTGAAGCTTTCTTT

d_gene: TRBD2
v_gene: TRBV9
j_gene: TRBJ2-3
CDR3aa: CASSVEAGGPGDTQYF
CDR3nt: TGTGCCAGCAGCGTAGAGGCGGGGGGGCCCGGAGATACGCAGTATTTT

d_gene: .
v_gene: TRBV12-3/TRBV12-4
j_gene: TRBJ1-1
CDR3aa: CASSLSVTEAFF
CDR3nt: TGTGCCAGCAGTTTATCTGTCACTGAAGCTTTCTTT

d_gene: .
v_gene: TRBV15
j_gene: TRBJ2-3
CDR3aa: CATSGPGSSTDTQYF
CDR3nt: TGTGCCACCAGCGGGCCAGGGTCAAGCACAGATACGCAGTATTTT

d_gene: TRBD2
v_gene: TRBV27
j_gene: TRBJ2-1
CDR3aa: CASSSRGGGNNEQFF
CDR3nt: TGTGCCAGCAGTTCGCGGGGGGGCGGGAACAATGAGCAGTTCTTC

d_gene: .
v_gene: TRBV15
j_gene: TRBJ1-4
CDR3aa: CATSRDLNEKLFF
CDR3nt: TGTGCCACCAGCAGAGATCTGAATGAAAAACTGTTTTTT

d_gene: .
v_gene: TRBV2
j_gene: TRBJ2-1
CDR3aa: CASSEGTGREQFF
CDR3nt: TGTGCCAGCAGTGAAGGGACTGGGAGGGAGCAGTTCTTC

d_gene: .
v_gene: TRBV14
j_gene: TRBJ1-2
CDR3aa: CASSQNSANYGYTF
CDR3nt: TGTGCCAGCAGCCAAAACTCGGCTAACTATGGCTACACCTTC

d_gene: TRBD1
v_gene: TRBV9
j_gene: TRBJ2-1
CDR3aa: CASSATGASNEQFF
CDR3nt: TGTGCCAGCAGCGCGACAGGGGCGAGCAATGAGCAGTTCTTC

d_gene: .
v_gene: TRBV18
j_gene: TRBJ2-2
CDR3aa: CASSRPDSANTGELFF
CDR3nt: TGTGCCAGCTCTCGCCCGGACAGCGCGAACACCGGGGAGCTGTTTTTT